One sample yielded the 15 T cell receptor beta chains listed below, sequenced in a study of T cell repertoires in cytomegalovirus infection. No antigen is known for these receptors. TCRdb itself ran the reads through MiXCR, one entry per CDR3 protein. The sample includes fewer than 1,000,000 distinct CDR3 sequences, around 31% of them seen just once. The source material was cultured CD8+ T cells from PBMCs, sampled from culture after CMV antigen stimulation. Receptors originate from a human donor in good health (CMV status not recorded). Some clones in this sample may be carry-over from other donors' samples.

The chain couples TRBV4-1 to TRBJ2-1; 7 bases line up with TRBD2. The CDR3 consists of 16 residues. With V trimmed by 4 bases and J by 3 bases, 9 bases remained unmatched. The germline V gene encodes CDR1 MGHRA and CDR2 YSYEKL. The DNA for the CDR3 is TGCGCCAGCAGCCCTCCAGAGCGGGGACTCTACAATGAGCAGTTCTTC. It is translated as CASSPPERGLYNEQFF.

The V gene is TRBV7-6, the J gene TRBJ2-1; the match to TRBD2 covers 7 bases. The germline V gene encodes CDR1 SGHVS and CDR2 FNYEAQ. The CDR3 consists of 16 residues. Trimming cost V 5 bases and J 5 bases; bases outside gene matches: 12. The CDR3 DNA sequence: TGTGCCAGCAGCCTCATGACGAGCGGGAAGCACAATGAGCAGTTCTTC. It yields the protein CASSLMTSGKHNEQFF. The entire variable domain, with the rest obtained from reference TRBV7-6 and TRBJ2-1, is as follows: GAGVSQSPRYKVTKRGQDVALRCDPISGHVSLYWYRQALGQGPEFLTYFNYEAQQDKSGLPNDRFSAERPEGSISTLTIQRTEQRDSAMYRCASSLMTSGKHNEQFFGPGTRLTVL.

The CDR3, as DNA: TGCAGTGCTAGAGATAGGGGGAGGCCGGAAAAACTGTTTTTT. Encoded protein: CSARDRGRPEKLFF. The rearrangement joins TRBV20-1 to TRBJ1-4; D is possibly TRBD1 (6 bases). The CDR3 sequence is 14 residues long. Trimming stripped 0 bases from V and 8 bases from J, with 13 bases between. Germline CDR1 DFQATT, CDR2 SNEGSKA (reference sequence).

This clonotype has more than one count but fewer than ten. V is TRBV12-3 or TRBV12-4 and J is TRBJ1-4; D is ambiguous. The V end was cut by 6 bases, the J end by 0 bases, with 11 bases between. This CDR3 comprises 15 residues. The CDR3 sequence: CASRGDPATNEKLFF. CDR3 sequence (DNA): TGTGCCAGCAGGGGAGACCCTGCAACTAATGAAAAACTGTTTTTT.

The genes are TRBV29-1 and TRBJ1-1; 11 positions match TRBD1. The CDR3 is 16 amino acids. Per germline, CDR1 SQVTM and CDR2 ANQGSEA. The junction had 14 bases not matched to a gene; V was cut back by 7 bases and J by 4 bases. The CDR3 DNA reads TGCAGCGCTCGGACAGGGGGCGCAGTGGGGCGCACTGAAGCTTTCTTT. It is translated as CSARTGGAVGRTEAFF. Filled out from reference TRBV29-1 and TRBJ1-1, the complete variable domain reads SAVISQKPSRDICQRGTSLTIQCQVDSQVTMMFWYRQQPGQSLTLIATANQGSEATYESGFVIDKFPISRPNLTFSTLTVSNMSPEDSSIYLCSARTGGAVGRTEAFFGQGTRLTVV.

This clonotype has at least ten counts. V gene TRBV12-3 or TRBV12-4 combines with J gene TRBJ1-5, with D hard to call. Trimming removed 7 bases from V and 4 bases from J, with 26 bases in between. The CDR3 has 18 amino acids. CDR3 loop: CASTLDLLYGQGNQPQHF. CDR3 bases: TGTGCCAGCACCTTAGACCTCCTTTATGGTCAAGGTAATCAGCCCCAGCATTTT.

The chain uses TRBV6-2 or TRBV6-3 and TRBJ2-1; D is possibly TRBD1 (6 bases). V shed 8 bases and J shed 4 bases, with 15 bases lying between them. There are 14 residues in the CDR3. The V gene's germline CDR1 is MNHEY and CDR2 SVGEGT. Here the CDR3 DNA reads TGTGCCAGCGGTACTCACAGGGCTTACAATGAGCAGTTCTTC. Translated: CASGTHRAYNEQFF.

This clonotype was detected many times. V and J are TRBV12-3 or TRBV12-4 and TRBJ2-1; TRBD1 agrees at 12 bases. V lost 5 bases to trimming and J lost 0 bases; unmatched junction nucleotides: 20. The CDR3 totals 22 residues. CDR3 nucleotide sequence: TGTGCCAGCAGTCTCGGGACAGGGGGCGCAAAGGCGGGCTTAAGCTCCTACAATGAGCAGTTCTTC. Its protein is CASSLGTGGAKAGLSSYNEQFF.

The genes are TRBV2 and TRBJ1-1, with no clear D. This CDR3 spans 13 amino acids. V was shortened by 3 bases and J by 5 bases, with 10 bases between the two germline ends. Per germline, CDR1 SNHLY and CDR2 FYNNEI. Here the CDR3 reads CASSDAPATEAFF. In nucleotides, the CDR3 is TGTGCCAGCAGTGACGCCCCGGCGACTGAAGCTTTCTTT. The full variable domain, in which reference TRBV2 and TRBJ1-1 provide the parts outside the CDR3, is EPEVTQTPSHQVTQMGQEVILRCVPISNHLYFYWYRQILGQKVEFLVSFYNNEISEKSEIFDDQFSVERPDGSNFTLKIRSTKLEDSAMYFCASSDAPATEAFFGQGTRLTVV.

This clonotype was counted a few times. The V call is TRBV4-2, the J call TRBJ2-3; D not resolved. Germline assignment: CDR1 LGHNA and CDR2 YNFKEQ. The V gene lost 0 bases and the J gene lost 0 bases, with 7 bases spanning the gap. The CDR3 runs 15 residues. The CDR3 here is CASSQDDYSTDTQYF. For the CDR3, the DNA is TGTGCCAGCAGCCAAGATGATTACAGCACAGATACGCAGTATTTT.

The chain employs TRBV10-3 and TRBJ2-5; TRBD2 matches at 9 bases. The V and J ends lost 3 bases and 5 bases, in that order; junction bases with no gene match: 4. Germline V gives CDR1 ENHRY, CDR2 SYGVKD. CDR3 length: 14 residues. The CDR3 DNA reads as TGTGCCATCAGTGACGCGGGGGGGCGCGAGACCCAGTACTTC. Amino acids: CAISDAGGRETQYF.

The J gene is TRBJ2-5, the V gene TRBV7-3, with D unresolved. This CDR3 contains 15 residues. V shed 5 bases and J shed 1 base, with 14 bases lying between them. Looked up from germline, CDR1 is SGHTA and CDR2 is FQGTGA. The CDR3, as DNA: TGTGCCAGCAGCCTACTATCGGGCCTCCAAGAGACCCAGTACTTC. As protein: CASSLLSGLQETQYF. The whole variable domain, filled in from reference TRBV7-3 and TRBJ2-5, reads GAGVSQTPSNKVTEKGKYVELRCDPISGHTALYWYRQSLGQGPEFLIYFQGTGAADDSGLPNDRFFAVRPEGSVSTLKIQRTERGDSAVYLCASSLLSGLQETQYFGPGTRLLVL.

Comment on this clonotype: This may stem from a read error, because a much larger clone lies one nucleotide away. The chain is built from TRBV7-2 and TRBJ2-2, with 7 bases matching TRBD1. The CDR3 is 16 residues long. J was trimmed by 1 base and V by 10 bases; bases with no gene match: 12. In germline, CDR1 is SGHTA, CDR2 FQGNSA. This CDR3 reads CANIIHGDRNTGELFF. CDR3 nucleotides: TGTGCCAACATCATACATGGGGACAGGAACACCGGGGAGCTGTTTTTT.

The V call is TRBV7-2, the J call TRBJ2-1; possible D gene TRBD2, 5 bases. The length of the CDR3 is 13 residues. Germline-derived CDR1 and CDR2 are SGHTA and FQGNSA. Between the trimmed V and J ends, which lost 6 bases and 13 bases, there was a span of 19 bases. The CDR3 nucleotides read TGTGCCAGCAGATTCCTCGGGATAAATCTACAGTTCTTC. It encodes CASRFLGINLQFF.

The chain carries TRBV10-2 and TRBJ2-2; 10 bases map to TRBD2. CDR1 is WSHSY, CDR2 SAAADI, per germline. The CDR3 has 15 residues. V was pared by 8 bases and J by 4 bases, with 7 bases of the junction left unmatched. The CDR3 DNA reads TGCGCCAGCTCCCCCGGACTAGCGGCCACCGGGGAGCTGTTTTTT. This encodes CASSPGLAATGELFF.